The 20 T cell receptor beta chains below were found in one sample sequenced in a study of shared clonotypes between healthy human individuals. Only in-frame clones appear in the TCRdb table, and some are missing; sequencing was by immunoSEQ multiplex PCR. Of some 510,000 clones in the sample, less than 85% were seen once. The sample consisted of PBMCs. Receptors originate from a woman between 40 and 55 years old in good health. Some clones in this sample may be carry-over from other donors' samples.

The V and J genes are TRBV19 and TRBJ1-1; TRBD1 agrees at 9 bases. Trimming cost V 6 bases and J 1 base; bases outside gene matches: 6. Per the germline V gene, CDR1 is LNHDA and CDR2 is SQIVND (reference sequence). The CDR3 contains 15 residues. For the CDR3, the DNA is TGTGCCAGTAGGAGCCGGGACAGGGAGAACACTGAAGCTTTCTTT. It yields the protein CASRSRDRENTEAFF. Filled out from reference TRBV19 and TRBJ1-1, the complete variable domain reads DGGITQSPKYLFRKEGQNVTLSCEQNLNHDAMYWYRQDPGQGLRLIYYSQIVNDFQKGDIAEGYSVSREKKESFPLTVTSAQKNPTAFYLCASRSRDRENTEAFFGQGTRLTVV.

This chain uses TRBV30 with TRBJ2-6; a weak D match, TRBD2 (6 bases). The CDR3 runs 14 residues. V shed 5 bases and J shed 0 bases, with 8 bases lying between them. Germline V gives CDR1 GTSNPN, CDR2 SVGIG (reference sequence). CDR3 coding DNA: TGTGCCTGGGGGGAGGCCTCTGGGGCCAACGTCCTGACTTTC. It translates to CAWGEASGANVLTF. Supplemented by reference TRBV30 and TRBJ2-6, the full variable domain reads SQTIHQWPATLVQPVGSPLSLECTVEGTSNPNLYWYRQAAGRGLQLLFYSVGIGQISSEVPQNLSASRPQDRQFILSSKKLLLSDSGFYLCAWGEASGANVLTFGAGSRLTVL.

V is TRBV7-8 and J is TRBJ2-2, with TRBD1 matching 10 bases. This CDR3 is built from 15 residues. With 5 bases clipped from V and 5 bases from J, the junction kept 5 bases outside the gene matches. The V gene's germline CDR1 is SGHVS and CDR2 FQNEAQ. The CDR3 protein is CASSPGTGETGELFF. The CDR3 nucleotides are TGTGCCAGCAGCCCCGGGACAGGGGAAACCGGGGAGCTGTTTTTT.

J is TRBJ1-2 and V is TRBV5-1; 10 nucleotides match TRBD1. The CDR3 extends over 14 amino acids. Germline CDR1 reads SGHRS; CDR2 reads YFSETQ. V lost 0 bases, J lost 7 bases, and 3 bases stayed unmatched. CDR3 bases: TGCGCCAGCAGCTTGGGACAGGGGGCGGTTGGCTACACCTTC. Translation gives CASSLGQGAVGYTF.

The chain recombines TRBV5-1 with TRBJ2-1, with 15 bases lining up with TRBD2. V was pared by 4 bases and J by 8 bases, with 7 bases of the junction left unmatched. Germline V gene sequence: CDR1 SGHRS, CDR2 YFSETQ. This CDR3 contains 16 residues. The CDR3 reads CASSPGLAGGLDEQFF. Written as DNA, the CDR3 is TGCGCCAGCAGCCCTGGACTAGCGGGAGGGTTGGATGAGCAGTTCTTC.

The chain couples TRBV6-5 to TRBJ2-4, with TRBD1 as a possible D gene (5 bases). The V end lost 10 bases, the J end lost 0 bases, and 10 bases lay between the germline ends. The CDR3 extends over 13 amino acids. Per germline, CDR1 MNHEY and CDR2 SVGAGI. This chain's CDR3 is CATQGLAKNIQYF. In DNA form, the CDR3 reads TGTGCCACCCAGGGTCTAGCCAAAAACATTCAGTACTTC.

The chain carries TRBV4-1 and TRBJ2-7, with 8 bases matching TRBD1. Germline assignment: CDR1 MGHRA and CDR2 YSYEKL. The CDR3 totals 17 residues. V dropped 3 bases and J dropped 2; count of bases not matched to a gene: 12. CDR3 protein: CASSHQPRTGRPYEQYF. The CDR3 DNA is TGCGCCAGCAGCCACCAACCCCGGACAGGGAGACCCTACGAGCAGTACTTC.

This clone was observed a single time. The V and J genes are TRBV27 and TRBJ2-1; 13 bases are shared with TRBD2. The germline gives CDR1 MNHEY, CDR2 SMNVEV (reference sequence). CDR3 length: 18 residues. V was pared by 3 bases and J by 9 bases, with 14 bases of the junction left unmatched. The CDR3, as DNA: TGTGCCAGCAGTTTCCGGACTAGCGGGAGAGACGCTCTGAGTGAGCAGTTCTTC. Translation gives CASSFRTSGRDALSEQFF.

A few counts support this clone. The chain has TRBV19 and TRBJ1-2; D may be TRBD1 (5 bases). Germline V CDR1 and CDR2: LNHDA, SQIVND (reference sequence). Trimming left V 4 bases short and J 4 bases short, with 13 bases between. CDR3 length: 14 amino acids. The CDR3 spells CASSKRGSGYGYTF. The CDR3, as DNA: TGTGCCAGTAGTAAACGGGGGTCTGGCTATGGCTACACCTTC.

This clone showed up just once. V usage is TRBV28 and J usage is TRBJ1-2, with a tentative D call TRBD1 (5 bases). Per germline, CDR1 MDHEN and CDR2 SYDVKM. Trimming cost V 6 bases and J 7 bases, with 15 bases left between them. The CDR3 consists of 13 residues. The chain's CDR3 is CASRIAGQSGYTF. The CDR3 DNA follows: TGTGCCAGCAGAATAGCAGGGCAATCTGGCTACACCTTC.

J is TRBJ1-2 and V is TRBV4-2; the D gene is possibly TRBD1 (5 bases). CDR3 length: 16 amino acids. Germline assignment: CDR1 LGHNA and CDR2 YNFKEQ. V shed 1 base and J shed 0 bases, with 12 bases lying between them. In DNA, the CDR3 is TGTGCCAGCAGCCAAGTTTCGGACATCGCTAACTATGGCTACACCTTC. It translates to CASSQVSDIANYGYTF.

The chain combines TRBV5-1 with TRBJ2-7; 10 nucleotides line up with TRBD1. Germline V CDR1 and CDR2: SGHRS, YFSETQ. V lost 4 bases and J lost 5; bases outside the gene matches: 12. The CDR3 is 16 residues long. CDR3 sequence: CASSRFPTGGGDEQYF. CDR3 DNA: TGCGCCAGCAGCCGATTCCCGACAGGGGGCGGCGACGAGCAGTACTTC.

This clone was observed once. This chain links TRBV7-9 with TRBJ2-7; D is possibly TRBD1 (6 bases). The CDR3 covers 14 residues. CDR1 is SEHNR, CDR2 FQNEAQ, per germline (reference sequence). Deletions cut 1 base from V and 5 bases from J, with 12 bases between. CDR3 bases: TGTGCCAGCAGCTTAGGGTCACAGGGCGACGAGCAGTACTTC. It encodes CASSLGSQGDEQYF.

The CDR3: CAISEFESYGYTF. CDR3 coding DNA: TGTGCCATCAGTGAGTTTGAATCCTATGGCTACACCTTC. The gene calls are TRBV10-3 and TRBJ1-2; D uncertain. The CDR3 spans 13 residues. Germline CDR1 ENHRY, CDR2 SYGVKD. The ends were cut back, 1 base at V and 4 bases at J, with 7 bases in the middle.

On this clone: Other DNA sequences from this sample encode an identical CDR3 as well. The chain couples TRBV5-1 to TRBJ2-5, with TRBD2 identical over 8 bases. The V and J ends lost 0 bases and 5 bases, in that order; junction bases with no gene match: 6. This CDR3 is 15 amino acids long. Germline V gene lookup returns CDR1 SGHRS and CDR2 YFSETQ. The CDR3 DNA is TGCGCCAGCAGCTTGGGTACTAGCGGTCGGGAGACCCAGTACTTC. This gives the protein CASSLGTSGRETQYF.

Only a few counts were recorded for this clone. The chain joins TRBV19 to TRBJ1-2; the match to TRBD1 covers 7 bases. Germline CDR1 reads LNHDA; CDR2 reads SQIVND (reference sequence). V lost 5 bases, J lost 2 bases, and 2 bases stayed unmatched. CDR3 length equals 13 residues. The CDR3 sequence: CASSLDRNYGYTF. The CDR3 nucleotides are TGTGCCAGTAGTTTGGACAGGAACTATGGCTACACCTTC.

The rearrangement uses TRBV7-2 and TRBJ2-5; possibly TRBD1 for D (5 bases). The DNA end favors TRBJ2-7, so the J call may be wrong. Germline CDR1 and CDR2: SGHTA and FQGNSA. The CDR3 totals 15 residues. CDR3 loop: CASSQAPGKGYEQYF. In nucleotides, the CDR3 is TGTGCCAGCAGCCAAGCCCCAGGGAAGGGCTACGAGCAGTACTTC.

The V call is TRBV21-1, the J call TRBJ2-7. TRBV21-1 is tagged as a pseudogene. This CDR3 region has 14 residues. CDR3: CASSQRVSHYEQYF. The CDR3 bases are TGTGCCAGCAGCCAGAGAGTATCCCACTACGAGCAGTACTTC.

The chain is built from TRBV7-2 and TRBJ1-5, with D perhaps matching TRBD1 (5 bases). The length of the CDR3 is 15 residues. Germline V gene lookup returns CDR1 SGHTA and CDR2 FQGNSA. V lost 0 bases, J lost 6 bases, and 12 bases lay in between. Here the CDR3 reads CASSLALSGGQPQHF. CDR3 bases: TGTGCCAGCAGCTTAGCGCTCTCCGGGGGTCAGCCCCAGCATTTT.

The V and J genes are TRBV2 and TRBJ1-2; D is unresolved. Trimming shortened V by 7 bases and J by 4 bases, and 13 bases separated the two germline ends. Per the germline V gene, CDR1 is SNHLY and CDR2 is FYNNEI. CDR3 length equals 13 residues. The CDR3 region has the DNA TGTGCCAGCATTCCTGACGGTACCTATGGCTACACCTTC. This sequence encodes CASIPDGTYGYTF.